This entry describes one T cell receptor (beta chain). As processed by the authors: For nucleated cells, counts were estimated from reference gene primer amplification. TCRdb's table, derived via immunoSEQ multiplex PCR, lists solely in-frame clones and lacks some. That table furnishes V, J and clone size, whereas the DNA furnished D and trimming. Among 100,000 to 150,000 clones listed, roughly 91% were seen once. The germline V gene encodes CDR1 MNHNY and CDR2 SVGAGI (reference sequence). V lost 6 bases to trimming and J lost 4 bases; unmatched junction nucleotides: 7. The CDR3 runs to 14 residues. The sample is drawn from a study of blood T cell repertoires in COVID-19. Study in general: COVID-19 samples collected from the United States, Italy and Spain covered acute and convalescent phases. Sources were T cells, B-cell-depleted T cells, or PBMCs; the material itself was cDNA or gDNA.

Sequences were obtained from peripheral blood. The rearrangement uses TRBV6-6 and TRBJ1-1, with TRBD1 matching 8 bases. The sequence derives from a human donor in a cohort sampled during active COVID-19. CDR3: CASSPTGGGTEAFF. The CDR3 bases are TGTGCCAGCAGCCCAACAGGGGGAGGCACTGAAGCTTTCTTT.